This T cell receptor (beta chain) was recorded in a study of T-cell reconstitution after alpha-beta-depleted transplantation in children. Whole-study results and caveats: Surviving recipient T cells and thymic progenitors underlay high day-60 TCRbeta diversity in some patients.

During its preparation, the TCRbeta library received unique molecular identifiers. TCRdb independently ran MiXCR on the PCR reads; one entry per CDR3 protein. The top ten clones hold approximately 2% of a sample with about 640,000 distinct CDR3 sequences, 10% to 15% of them seen once. V lost 8 bases, J lost 5 bases, and 25 bases lay in between. The CDR3 covers 16 residues. Per the germline V gene, CDR1 is MNHEY and CDR2 is SMNVEV (reference sequence). Comment on this clonotype: What it binds is unknown.

This sample comprised PBMCs, mostly from graft donor cells, obtained 360 days after TCRalphabeta/CD19-depleted stem cell transplant. This receptor was identified in a male patient between 10 and 17 years old who had a stem cell transplant for acute myeloid leukemia, so the T cells may come from the graft donor. J is TRBJ2-7 and V is TRBV27, with a weak D call TRBD2 (6 bases). This CDR3 is CASWGYPGDGRDEQYF. The CDR3 bases are TGTGCCAGCTGGGGGTATCCGGGGGACGGAAGAGACGAGCAGTACTTC.